The 2 T cell receptor beta chains listed next were all sequenced from one sample in a study of cytomegalovirus exposure and HLA in healthy donors. Assay used: immunoSEQ multiplex PCR; TCRdb lists only in-frame clones, some missing. The sample consists of 45,000 to 65,000 clones, 89% of them appearing once. Sequenced material: PBMCs. The receptors were sampled from a young woman in good health and CMV-seronegative.

This clone was picked up a small number of times. The chain carries TRBV19 and TRBJ1-5; unclear D gene. V shed 5 bases and J shed 0 bases, with 11 bases lying between them. The CDR3 has 15 amino acids. Germline CDR1 is LNHDA and CDR2 is SQIVND (reference sequence). The CDR3 DNA is TGTGCCAGTAGTCCACGAGCCTTTAGCAATCAGCCCCAGCATTTT. This codes for CASSPRAFSNQPQHF. The full variable domain, in which reference TRBV19 and TRBJ1-5 provide the parts outside the CDR3, is DGGITQSPKYLFRKEGQNVTLSCEQNLNHDAMYWYRQDPGQGLRLIYYSQIVNDFQKGDIAEGYSVSREKKESFPLTVTSAQKNPTAFYLCASSPRAFSNQPQHFGDGTRLSIL.

V and J are TRBV11-3 and TRBJ2-1, with 8 bases fitting TRBD2. The germline V gene encodes CDR1 SGHNT and CDR2 YENEEA. Unmatched junction bases numbered 13, after V lost 11 bases and J lost 7 bases. The CDR3 is 14 residues long. DNA for the CDR3: TGTGCCTCGAAGTCGACGGGAGGGTGGAATGAGCAGTTCTTC. It codes for CASKSTGGWNEQFF.